Below, 17 T cell receptor beta chains from the same sample are listed, as sequenced in a study of blood T cell repertoires in COVID-19. Sequenced by immunoSEQ multiplex PCR; TCRdb stores in-frame clones only, minus some. Altogether approximately 15,000 clones are present, 81% being singletons, with the ten largest covering 28%. Sequencing input: peripheral blood. Receptors were obtained from a human donor in a cohort sampled during active COVID-19.

In this sample, this clone turned up a few times. V is TRBV7-7 and J is TRBJ2-3; 12 nucleotides align to TRBD2. This CDR3 is 15 amino acids long. Germline CDR1 is SSHAT and CDR2 is FNYEAQ (reference sequence). With 5 bases clipped from V and 3 bases from J, the junction kept 3 bases outside the gene matches. For the CDR3, the DNA is TGTGCCAGCAGCCCCACTAGCGGGAGGACAGATACGCAGTATTTT. Residues: CASSPTSGRTDTQYF.

This chain links TRBV5-5 with TRBJ2-1, with 8 bases matching TRBD1. The germline CDR1 and CDR2 sequences are SGHKS and YYEKEE (reference sequence). CDR3 length: 15 amino acids. J was trimmed by 3 bases and V by 0 bases; bases with no gene match: 2. The chain's CDR3 is CASSLEGQVYNEQFF. CDR3 sequence (DNA): TGTGCCAGCAGCTTGGAGGGACAGGTCTACAATGAGCAGTTCTTC.

This clone was recorded a few times. This rearrangement joins TRBV7-9 to TRBJ1-6, with a tentative D call TRBD1 (5 bases). Germline V gene data show CDR1 as SEHNR and CDR2 as FQNEAQ (reference sequence). The CDR3 sequence is 13 residues long. The ends were cut back, 7 bases at V and 13 bases at J, with 17 bases in the middle. Written as DNA, the CDR3 is TGTGCCAGCACCTCCCGAGCGGGGACCCCCCTCCACTTT. As protein: CASTSRAGTPLHF.

This rearrangement joins TRBV24-1 to TRBJ2-1, with D possibly being TRBD1 (6 bases). The CDR3 is made up of 15 amino acids. Germline lookup yields CDR1 KGHDR and CDR2 SFDVKD. V gave up 3 bases and J gave up 7 bases, with 15 bases separating them. The CDR3 sequence: CATSDASGTINEQFF. CDR3 bases: TGTGCCACCAGTGATGCTTCCGGGACAATTAATGAGCAGTTCTTC.

This clone was seen only once. V and J are TRBV24-1 and TRBJ2-3; D not certain. The germline V gene encodes CDR1 KGHDR and CDR2 SFDVKD. The germline V and J ends were trimmed by 9 bases and 2 bases, with 8 bases remaining between them. There are 12 residues in the CDR3. The CDR3 here is CATQDTTDTQYF. The CDR3 DNA reads TGTGCCACCCAGGATACCACAGATACGCAGTATTTT.

This rearrangement joins TRBV4-2 to TRBJ2-7; TRBD2 matches at 10 bases. V trimming: 5 bases; J trimming: 2 bases; junction bases outside the gene matches: 6. Germline-derived CDR1 and CDR2 are LGHNA and YNFKEQ. This CDR3 has 15 residues. CDR3 region: CASSLGLAATYEQYF. The CDR3 DNA is TGTGCCAGCAGCTTAGGACTAGCGGCCACCTACGAGCAGTACTTC.

Judged by abundance, this clone is medium-sized. V gene TRBV11-2 combines with J gene TRBJ1-1; no reliable D call. The germline V gene encodes CDR1 SGHAT and CDR2 FQNNGV. The CDR3 loop spans 12 amino acids. V was clipped by 4 bases and J by 0 bases, with 3 bases between them. The CDR3: CASSSVNTEAFF. As DNA, the CDR3 is TGTGCCAGCAGCTCAGTGAACACTGAAGCTTTCTTT.

The CDR3 region is CASSQNRGLWTEAFF. The CDR3 coding sequence is TGCGCCAGCAGCCAAAACAGGGGGTTGTGGACTGAAGCTTTCTTT. The V gene is TRBV4-3, the J gene TRBJ1-1, with TRBD1 matching over 8 bases. Germline V lookup: CDR1 LGHNA, CDR2 YSLEER. This CDR3 has 15 amino acids. The J segment lost 5 bases and the V segment lost 2 bases, leaving 7 bases of the junction unmatched.

This sequence joins TRBV19 and TRBJ1-1; D not certain. The CDR3 is made up of 14 amino acids. Between the trimmed V and J ends, which lost 3 bases and 0 bases, there was a span of 8 bases. Germline V lookup: CDR1 LNHDA, CDR2 SQIVND (reference sequence). CDR3 nucleotides: TGTGCCAGTAGTATCGTCCAGATGAACACTGAAGCTTTCTTT. Translating gives CASSIVQMNTEAFF.

The chain joins TRBV6-1 to TRBJ1-5; possibly TRBD1 for D (5 bases). Trimming took 2 bases from V and 11 from J, leaving 10 bases between them. Germline V gene data show CDR1 as MNHNS and CDR2 as SASEGT. CDR3 length: 12 residues. The CDR3 sequence is CASSERQSAQHF. As DNA, the CDR3 is TGTGCCAGCAGTGAAAGACAGTCGGCCCAGCATTTT.

This chain connects TRBV11-2 to TRBJ2-7, with 11 bases fitting TRBD1. Germline V gene data show CDR1 as SGHAT and CDR2 as FQNNGV. The CDR3 spans 16 residues. The V gene end was trimmed by 4 bases and the J gene end by 2 bases; junction bases not matched to a gene: 7. CDR3 sequence reads: CASSSVRDRGTYEQYF. The DNA for the CDR3 is TGTGCCAGCAGCTCGGTGAGGGACAGGGGGACCTACGAGCAGTACTTC.

The chain combines TRBV7-2 with TRBJ1-1; no definite D call. V lost 1 base, J lost 10 bases, and 10 bases lay in between. The CDR3 loop spans 12 amino acids. The germline CDR1 and CDR2 sequences are SGHTA and FQGNSA. The CDR3 here is CASSLGGLAAFF. The CDR3, as DNA: TGTGCCAGCAGCTTAGGCGGGTTGGCAGCTTTCTTT.

V gene TRBV4-1 combines with J gene TRBJ2-5, with 10 bases aligning to TRBD2. The germline V gene encodes CDR1 MGHRA and CDR2 YSYEKL. After removal of 6 bases from V and 2 bases from J, the junction contained 15 bases not matched to a gene. There are 18 residues in the CDR3. CDR3 in amino acids: CASRNTNRGLALQETQYF. CDR3 coding DNA: TGCGCCAGCAGGAATACCAATCGGGGACTAGCGTTACAAGAGACCCAGTACTTC.

V usage is TRBV5-6 and J usage is TRBJ2-1; D is unresolved. Germline V gene lookup returns CDR1 SGHDT and CDR2 YYEEEE. The CDR3 runs 12 residues. Trimming pared 4 bases from V and 13 bases from J, leaving 15 bases between. CDR3 bases: TGTGCCAGCAGCGCATACCCGGAGCGTCAGTTCTTC. Amino acid sequence: CASSAYPERQFF.

The chain employs TRBV5-4 and TRBJ2-1; no clear D gene. Between the trimmed V and J ends, which lost 4 bases and 0 bases, there was a span of 14 bases. Germline CDR1 SGHNT, CDR2 YYREEE (reference sequence). The CDR3 has 16 residues. The CDR3 here is CASSLGQSHSYNEQFF. The DNA for the CDR3 is TGTGCCAGCAGCCTGGGTCAGTCTCACTCCTACAATGAGCAGTTCTTC.

In this sample, this clone is medium-sized (0.01 to 0.1%). The identical CDR3 is also encoded by other nucleotide sequences in the sample. The DNA of the CDR3 is TGTGCCAGCAGTTCCGGGACAAGCTACGAGCAGTACTTC. This gives the protein CASSSGTSYEQYF. This chain connects TRBV27 to TRBJ2-7; the D gene is possibly TRBD1 (6 bases). V was pared by 4 bases and J by 3 bases, with 10 bases between. This CDR3 has 13 residues. The germline V gene has CDR1 MNHEY and CDR2 SMNVEV (reference sequence).

The genes are TRBV5-4 and TRBJ2-2; 8 nucleotides agree with TRBD2. Unmatched junction bases numbered 2, after V lost 3 bases and J lost 1 base. Germline CDR1 and CDR2: SGHNT and YYREEE (reference sequence). CDR3 length: 15 amino acids. The CDR3 is CASSWAGGNTGELFF. CDR3 bases: TGTGCCAGCAGCTGGGCGGGAGGGAACACCGGGGAGCTGTTTTTT. Full variable domain (outside the CDR3, taken from reference TRBV5-4 and TRBJ2-2): ETGVTQSPTHLIKTRGQQVTLRCSSQSGHNTVSWYQQALGQGPQFIFQYYREEENGRGNFPPRFSGLQFPNYSSELNVNALELDDSALYLCASSWAGGNTGELFFGEGSRLTVL.